The T cell receptor beta chain under discussion was sequenced for a study of beta chain features in type 1 diabetes. From germline, CDR1 is SEHNR and CDR2 FQNEAQ (reference sequence). The CDR3 is made up of 16 amino acids. V was pared by 5 bases and J by 4 bases, with 11 bases of the junction left unmatched. As for this clone: No antigen is known for it.

Study-wide results and caveats: Moderately but significantly shorter TCRB CDR3s were found in Type 1 diabetes patients in all four CD4+ subsets.

TCRB transcripts that were expressed got sequenced, as all of the isolated RNA had been reverse transcribed. Measured with immunoSEQ multiplex PCR; TCRdb has only the in-frame clones, and not every one. The data contain about 650,000 clones, over 10% of them singletons. The rearrangement links TRBV7-9 to TRBJ1-5; 7 nucleotides agree with TRBD1. The TCR sequence derives from a man aged 30 to 45 with type 1 diabetes. Sequenced sample: naive CD4+ T cells from blood. The CDR3 reads CASSQGDSLSNQPQHF. CDR3 bases: TGTGCCAGCAGCCAGGGGGACAGTTTAAGTAATCAGCCCCAGCATTTT.